These T cell receptor beta chains were read from a single sample in a study of T cell responses to AZD1222 COVID-19 vaccine. The data were produced by immunoSEQ multiplex PCR, yet TCRdb's version contains in-frame clones alone and is incomplete. The sample records about 79,000 clones, approximately 83% being singletons. The sample consisted of peripheral blood, taken 28 days after the second AZD1222 dose. These receptors were collected from an adult who received the AZD1222 COVID-19 vaccine. Both conserved end residues are part of each CDR3. The order of the fields is J gene, clone size, D gene, V gene, CDR3 DNA, CDR3 protein. The D gene is left open where the match is weak. The listing skips clone size in some rows; elsewhere it reads once, few, many or a size class.

TRBJ2-4	NA	NA	TRBV13	TGTGCCAGCAGCCTCCGGGGTGGAGCGGCCCGGGCCATTCAGTACTTC	CASSLRGGAARAIQYF
TRBJ1-4	NA	NA	TRBV2	TGTGCCAGCGGAGGGGGGGCAAAACTGTTTTTT	CASGGGAKLFF
TRBJ1-5	NA	NA	TRBV4-1	TGCGCCAGCAGCCAAGATGACGACACCGATAGCAATCAGCCCCAGCATTTT	CASSQDDDTDSNQPQHF
TRBJ1-5	NA	NA	TRBV9	TGTGCCAGCAGCGTAGGCCCGGAGGGCAGGTCCAATCAGCCCCAGCATTTT	CASSVGPEGRSNQPQHF
TRBJ2-3	few	NA	TRBV15	TGTGCCACCAGCACGAGACTGGCGATAACCACAGATACGCAGTATTTT	CATSTRLAITTDTQYF
TRBJ2-3	NA	TRBD2	TRBV28	TGTGCCAGCAGTACACCCAAGCGGGAGGGTGATACGCAGTATTTT	CASSTPKREGDTQYF
TRBJ1-3	NA	NA	TRBV7-9	TGTGCCACAGCCCCCAGTTCTGGAAACACCATATATTTT	CATAPSSGNTIYF
TRBJ1-1	NA	TRBD1	TRBV7-2	TGTGCCAGCAGCTTAGGGGACAGGCGGAGCACTGAAGCTTTCTTT	CASSLGDRRSTEAFF
TRBJ2-2	NA	TRBD2	TRBV15	TGTGCCACCAGCAGAGTCCTAGCGGGAGGCACCGGGGAGCTGTTTTTT	CATSRVLAGGTGELFF
TRBJ2-5	NA	NA	TRBV11-2	TGTGCCAGCAGCTTGGGCAGGGGTGGTGGGCAAGAGACCCAGTACTTC	CASSLGRGGGQETQYF
TRBJ1-3	NA	NA	TRBV27	TGTGCCAGCAGTTTAAGTAGACACTTATCTGGAAACACCATATATTTT	CASSLSRHLSGNTIYF
TRBJ2-7	NA	NA	TRBV5-6	TGTGCCAGCAGCTTGGGGGACGGGCGAAACGAGCAGTACTTC	CASSLGDGRNEQYF
TRBJ1-1	NA	NA	TRBV7-9	TGTGCCAGCAGCCGCCGGGCAGGGATACCTGAAGCTTTCTTT	CASSRRAGIPEAFF
TRBJ2-7	NA	TRBD1	TRBV29-1	TGCAGCGTCCAAGGACAGGCCAACTACGAGCAGTACTTC	CSVQGQANYEQYF
TRBJ2-3	NA	TRBD2	TRBV9	TGTGCCAGCAGCGTAGTAGCGGGAGGGCCAGGTACGCAGTATTTT	CASSVVAGGPGTQYF
TRBJ2-1	NA	TRBD2	TRBV19	TGTGCCAGTAGTATAAGCCTCCCTAGCGGGAGTCACAATGAGCAGTTCTTC	CASSISLPSGSHNEQFF
TRBJ2-7	once	TRBD2	TRBV27	TGTGCCAGCATGACTAGCGGGTTACCGTACGAGCAGTACTTC	CASMTSGLPYEQYF
TRBJ2-7	NA	TRBD2	TRBV7-2	TGTGCCAGCAGCAACCGACTAGCGGGAGGGCCCAGGAGCTCCTACGAGCAGTACTTC	CASSNRLAGGPRSSYEQYF
TRBJ1-1	NA	TRBD1	TRBV4-3	TGCGCCAGCAGCCTGGGACAGGGGGACACTGAAGCTTTCTTT	CASSLGQGDTEAFF
TRBJ1-5	NA	TRBD1	TRBV11-3	TGTGCCAGGGGACAGGGCAATCAGCCCCAGCATTTT	CARGQGNQPQHF
TRBJ1-6	NA	NA	TRBV5-1	TGCGCCAGCAGCTTGGTTGCCCCTCGGGGTAGTTCACCCCTCCACTTT	CASSLVAPRGSSPLHF
TRBJ2-5	once	NA	TRBV5-4	TGTGCCAGCAGCCTTCCGGGCAGCACTAGAGAGACCCAGTACTTC	CASSLPGSTRETQYF
TRBJ2-1	NA	TRBD2	TRBV4-3	TGCGCCAGCAGCCAAAGTTTCCGAGGACTAGCGGTGACCTCAGAGCAGTTCTTC	CASSQSFRGLAVTSEQFF
TRBJ1-4	NA	TRBD1	TRBV3-1/TRBV3-2	TGTGCCAGCAGCCAAGATAAAGACAGGGCTGCAACTAATGAAAAACTGTTTTTT	CASSQDKDRAATNEKLFF
TRBJ2-3	NA	NA	TRBV5-1	TGCGCCAGCAGCTTGGGAGGGCAGGGGAGCACAGATACGCAGTATTTT	CASSLGGQGSTDTQYF
TRBJ1-4	NA	NA	TRBV2	TGTGCCAGCAGTAGGGATCGGACAGAAAATGAAAAACTGTTTTTT	CASSRDRTENEKLFF
TRBJ2-5	NA	TRBD2	TRBV18	TGTGCCAGCTCCGAGACTAGCGGGAGCAGGGAGACCCAGTACTTC	CASSETSGSRETQYF
TRBJ1-1	NA	NA	TRBV6-5	TGTGCCTCCTCTGGGCGTATGGACACTGAAGCTTTCTTT	CASSGRMDTEAFF
TRBJ2-1	NA	TRBD2	TRBV5-1	TGCGCCAGCAGCGAGGGACTAGCGGCACACAATGAGCAGTTCTTC	CASSEGLAAHNEQFF
TRBJ1-5	NA	NA	TRBV19	TGTGCCAGTAGTATAGGAGCGGCAGTTAGCAATCAGCCCCAGCATTTT	CASSIGAAVSNQPQHF
TRBJ2-7	NA	NA	TRBV7-2	TGTGCCAGCAGCCCGGCTAGTTCCAGCTCCTACGAGCAGTACTTC	CASSPASSSSYEQYF
TRBJ1-4	NA	NA	TRBV7-9	TGTGCCAGCAGACGGGACCAAGGAAATGAAAAACTGTTTTTT	CASRRDQGNEKLFF
TRBJ1-5	NA	NA	TRBV6-5	TGTGCCAGCAGTTACTCAAGTGTTGGCAATCAGCCCCAGCATTTT	CASSYSSVGNQPQHF
TRBJ1-2	NA	TRBD1	TRBV7-2	TGTGCCAGCAGCCTAGAGACAGGGGGGAGTGGCTACACCTTC	CASSLETGGSGYTF
TRBJ2-2	NA	NA	TRBV14	TGTGCCAGCAGCCCCCGGAGCCCTGACACCGGGGAGCTGTTTTTT	CASSPRSPDTGELFF
TRBJ2-7	NA	NA	TRBV27	TGTGCCAGCAGTTTGGCCATCGGGACGGCCTACGAGCAGTACTTC	CASSLAIGTAYEQYF
TRBJ1-6	NA	NA	TRBV3-1/TRBV3-2	TGTGCCAGCAGCCAATGGGGACGGAGCTCCTATAATTCACCCCTCCACTTT	CASSQWGRSSYNSPLHF
TRBJ2-1	NA	NA	TRBV30	TGTGCCTGGAGTCCGACTCAATATTACAATGAGCAGTTCTTC	CAWSPTQYYNEQFF
TRBJ1-3	few	NA	TRBV15	TGTGCCACCAGCAGAGGGGACTCTGGAAACACCATATATTTT	CATSRGDSGNTIYF